This T cell receptor (beta chain) was sequenced during a study of T cell repertoires in cytomegalovirus infection. Overall study: An indication of both CMV infection and matching HLA type came from public TCR beta signatures. Findings and limits, study-wide: The response measured ex vivo was dominated by TCR beta clonotypes (HLA-C-restricted and CMV-specific). Frequencies of public TCR beta families were cumulated, and this identified carriers of CMV plus the relevant HLA.

Via MiXCR, TCRdb re-called the reads, giving one row per CDR3 protein. The sample shows some 110,000 distinct CDR3 sequences, around a tenth of them seen only once. As concerns this clonotype: What it binds is unknown.

The germline V and J ends were trimmed by 6 bases and 0 bases, with 9 bases remaining between them. Germline CDR1 and CDR2: LGHNA and YSLEER. The CDR3 consists of 14 residues. The TCR originated in a human donor in good health (CMV status not recorded). Some clones in this sample may be carry-over from other donors' samples. This sequence joins TRBV4-3 and TRBJ2-1, with a tentative D call TRBD2 (5 bases). Sequencing input: PBMCs, sequenced either directly or after in vitro stimulation (not recorded which). The CDR3 here is CASSIGSSYNEQFF. The CDR3 DNA reads as TGCGCCAGCAGTATTGGGAGCTCCTACAATGAGCAGTTCTTC.